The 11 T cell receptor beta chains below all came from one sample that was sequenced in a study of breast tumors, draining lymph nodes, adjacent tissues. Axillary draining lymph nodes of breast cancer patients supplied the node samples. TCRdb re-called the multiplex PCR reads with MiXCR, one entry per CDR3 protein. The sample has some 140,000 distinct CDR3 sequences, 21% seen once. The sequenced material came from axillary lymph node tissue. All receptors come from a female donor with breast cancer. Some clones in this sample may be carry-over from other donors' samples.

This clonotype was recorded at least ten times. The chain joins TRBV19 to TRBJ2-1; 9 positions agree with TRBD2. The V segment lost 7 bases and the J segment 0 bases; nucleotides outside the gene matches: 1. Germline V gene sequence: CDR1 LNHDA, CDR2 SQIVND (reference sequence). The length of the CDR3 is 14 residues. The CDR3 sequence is CASISGSSYNEQFF. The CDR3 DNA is TGTGCCAGTATTAGCGGGAGCTCCTACAATGAGCAGTTCTTC. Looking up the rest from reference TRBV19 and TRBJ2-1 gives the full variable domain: DGGITQSPKYLFRKEGQNVTLSCEQNLNHDAMYWYRQDPGQGLRLIYYSQIVNDFQKGDIAEGYSVSREKKESFPLTVTSAQKNPTAFYLCASISGSSYNEQFFGPGTRLTVL.

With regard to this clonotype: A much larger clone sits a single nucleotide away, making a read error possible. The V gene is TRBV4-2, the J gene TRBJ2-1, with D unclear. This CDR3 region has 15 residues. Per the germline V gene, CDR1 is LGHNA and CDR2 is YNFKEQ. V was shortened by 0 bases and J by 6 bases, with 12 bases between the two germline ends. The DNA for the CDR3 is TGTGCCAGCAGCCAAGATCGTGGGCTCCGCAATGAGCAGTTCTTC. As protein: CASSQDRGLRNEQFF.

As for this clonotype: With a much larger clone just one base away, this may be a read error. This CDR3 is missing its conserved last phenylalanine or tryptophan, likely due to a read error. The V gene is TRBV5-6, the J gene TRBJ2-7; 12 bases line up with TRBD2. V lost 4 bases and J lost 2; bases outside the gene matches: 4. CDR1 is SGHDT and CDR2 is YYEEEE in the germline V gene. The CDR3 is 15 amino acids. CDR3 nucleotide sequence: TGTGCCAGCAGCCGGACTAGCGGGAACCCCTACGAGCAGTACCTC. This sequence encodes CASSRTSGNPYEQYL.

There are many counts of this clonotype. The CDR3 DNA follows: TGTGCCAGCAGCGTAGGCGGGGTGGGTAATGAGCAGTTCTTC. Translated, it gives CASSVGGVGNEQFF. The gene calls are TRBV9 and TRBJ2-1; TRBD2 might be the D (6 bases). This CDR3 has 14 residues. Trimming removed 0 bases at V and 7 bases at J, with 11 bases between. Germline CDR1 and CDR2: SGDLS and YYNGEE. Full variable domain (rest looked up from reference TRBV9 and TRBJ2-1): DSGVTQTPKHLITATGQRVTLRCSPRSGDLSVYWYQQSLDQGLQFLIQYYNGEERAKGNILERFSAQQFPDLHSELNLSSLELGDSALYFCASSVGGVGNEQFFGPGTRLTVL.

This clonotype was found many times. CDR3 DNA: TGTGCCACCAGTGATTCATCGGGGGATGTCTACAATGAGCAGTTCTTC. As protein: CATSDSSGDVYNEQFF. This chain joins TRBV24-1 and TRBJ2-1; perhaps TRBD2 as D (6 bases). V dropped 2 bases and J dropped 3 bases, with 13 bases sitting between them. The CDR3 is 16 residues long. From germline, CDR1 is KGHDR and CDR2 SFDVKD.

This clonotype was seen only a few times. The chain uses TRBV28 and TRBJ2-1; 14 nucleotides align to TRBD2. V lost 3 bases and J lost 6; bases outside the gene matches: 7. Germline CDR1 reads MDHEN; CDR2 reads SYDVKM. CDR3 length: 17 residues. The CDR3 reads CASSLTPGTSGSNEQFF. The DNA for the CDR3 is TGTGCCAGCAGTTTGACCCCCGGGACTAGCGGGAGCAATGAGCAGTTCTTC.

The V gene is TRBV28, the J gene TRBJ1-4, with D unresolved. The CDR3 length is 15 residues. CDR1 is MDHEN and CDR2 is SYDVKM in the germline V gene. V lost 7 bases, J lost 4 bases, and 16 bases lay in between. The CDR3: CASTPQRTDNEKLFF. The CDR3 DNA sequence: TGTGCCAGCACCCCCCAAAGGACGGATAATGAAAAACTGTTTTTT.

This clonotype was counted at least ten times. Here the CDR3 DNA reads TGTGCCAGCAGCACCTGGACAGGAAACACCGGGGAGCTGTTTTTT. Its protein is CASSTWTGNTGELFF. The V and J genes are TRBV5-6 and TRBJ2-2; the match to TRBD1 covers 7 bases. CDR1 and CDR2 from the germline V gene are SGHDT and YYEEEE. Trimming removed 4 bases from V and 2 bases from J; junction bases left unmatched: 5. The CDR3 loop spans 15 amino acids. The full variable domain, in which reference TRBV5-6 and TRBJ2-2 provide the parts outside the CDR3, is DAGVTQSPTHLIKTRGQQVTLRCSPKSGHDTVSWYQQALGQGPQFIFQYYEEEERQRGNFPDRFSGHQFPNYSSELNVNALLLGDSALYLCASSTWTGNTGELFFGEGSRLTVL.

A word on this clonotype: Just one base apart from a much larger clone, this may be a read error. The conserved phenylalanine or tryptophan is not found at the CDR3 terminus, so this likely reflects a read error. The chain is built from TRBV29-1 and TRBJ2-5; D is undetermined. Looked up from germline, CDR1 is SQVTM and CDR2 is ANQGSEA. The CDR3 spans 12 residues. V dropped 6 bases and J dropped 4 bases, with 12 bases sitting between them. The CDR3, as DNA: TGCAGCGTACCGAGCGTGGGAGAGACCCAGTACCTC. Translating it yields CSVPSVGETQYL.

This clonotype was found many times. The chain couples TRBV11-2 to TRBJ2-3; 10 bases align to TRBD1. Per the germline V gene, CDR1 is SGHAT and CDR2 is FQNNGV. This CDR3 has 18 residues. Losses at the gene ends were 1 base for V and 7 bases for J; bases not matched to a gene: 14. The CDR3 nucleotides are TGTGCCAGCAGCTTAGGAGGATCGGGACAGGGGTTATCGAATACGCAGTATTTT. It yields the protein CASSLGGSGQGLSNTQYF.

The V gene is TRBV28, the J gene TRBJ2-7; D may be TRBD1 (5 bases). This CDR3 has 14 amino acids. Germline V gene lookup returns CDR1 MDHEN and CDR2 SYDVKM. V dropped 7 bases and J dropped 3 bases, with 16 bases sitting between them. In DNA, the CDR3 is TGTGCCAGCACAGGGTCCGACCCCCGCTACGAGCAGTACTTC. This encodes CASTGSDPRYEQYF.